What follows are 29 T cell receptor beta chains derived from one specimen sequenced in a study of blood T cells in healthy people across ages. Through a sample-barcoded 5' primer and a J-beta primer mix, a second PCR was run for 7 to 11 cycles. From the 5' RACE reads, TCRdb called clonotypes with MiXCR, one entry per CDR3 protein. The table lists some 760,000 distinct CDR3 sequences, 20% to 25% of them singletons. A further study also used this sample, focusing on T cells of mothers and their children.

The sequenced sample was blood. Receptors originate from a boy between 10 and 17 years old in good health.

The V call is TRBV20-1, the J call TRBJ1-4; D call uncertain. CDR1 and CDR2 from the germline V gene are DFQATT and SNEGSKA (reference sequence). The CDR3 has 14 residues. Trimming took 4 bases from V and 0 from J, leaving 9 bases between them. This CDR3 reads CSANPHATNEKLFF. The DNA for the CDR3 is TGCAGTGCTAATCCCCATGCAACTAATGAAAAACTGTTTTTT.

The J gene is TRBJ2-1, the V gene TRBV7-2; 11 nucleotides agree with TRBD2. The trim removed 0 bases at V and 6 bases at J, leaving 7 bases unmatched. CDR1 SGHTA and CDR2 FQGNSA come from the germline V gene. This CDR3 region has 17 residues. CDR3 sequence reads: CASSLALTSGVGNEQFF. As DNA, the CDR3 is TGTGCCAGCAGCTTAGCGTTGACTAGCGGGGTAGGCAATGAGCAGTTCTTC.

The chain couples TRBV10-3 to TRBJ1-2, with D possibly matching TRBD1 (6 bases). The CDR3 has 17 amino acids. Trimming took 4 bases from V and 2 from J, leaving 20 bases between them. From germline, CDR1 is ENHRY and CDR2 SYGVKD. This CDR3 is CAISAVLGDTENYGYTF. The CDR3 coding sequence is TGTGCCATCAGTGCTGTGTTGGGGGACACCGAAAACTATGGCTACACCTTC.

CDR3 in amino acids: CASSRARRGGTDTQYF. Here the CDR3 DNA reads TGTGCCAGCAGCCGAGCTCGAAGGGGAGGAACAGATACGCAGTATTTT. This chain links TRBV4-2 with TRBJ2-3, with TRBD2 as a possible D gene (6 bases). Trimming shortened V by 4 bases and J by 3 bases, and 17 bases separated the two germline ends. The CDR3 extends over 16 amino acids. Germline V gives CDR1 LGHNA, CDR2 YNFKEQ.

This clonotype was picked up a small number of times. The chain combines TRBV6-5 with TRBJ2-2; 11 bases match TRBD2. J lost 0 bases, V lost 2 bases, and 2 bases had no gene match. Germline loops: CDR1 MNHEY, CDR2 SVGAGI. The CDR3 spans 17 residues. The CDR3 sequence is CASSYEGLAANTGELFF. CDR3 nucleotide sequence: TGTGCCAGCAGTTACGAGGGACTAGCGGCGAACACCGGGGAGCTGTTTTTT.

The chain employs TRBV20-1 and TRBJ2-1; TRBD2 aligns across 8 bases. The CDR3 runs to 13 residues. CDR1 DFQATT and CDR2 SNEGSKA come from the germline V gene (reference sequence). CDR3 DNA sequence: TGCGGTGGATATCGGGGGGGGATGGTAGAGCAGTTCTTC. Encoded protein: CGGYRGGMVEQFF.

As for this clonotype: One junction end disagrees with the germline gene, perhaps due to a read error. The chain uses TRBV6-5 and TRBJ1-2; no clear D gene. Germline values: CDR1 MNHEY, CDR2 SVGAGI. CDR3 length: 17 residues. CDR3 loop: CASRYSASGLLDYGYTF. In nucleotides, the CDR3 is TGTGCCAGCAGGTACTCGGCATCGGGCCTCCTAGACTATGGCTACACCTTC.

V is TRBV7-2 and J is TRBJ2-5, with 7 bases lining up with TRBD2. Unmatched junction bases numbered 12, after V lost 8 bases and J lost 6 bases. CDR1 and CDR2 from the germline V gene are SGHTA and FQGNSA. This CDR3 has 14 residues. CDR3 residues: CASSDETLAKTQYF. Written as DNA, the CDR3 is TGTGCCAGCTCCGATGAAACACTAGCGAAGACCCAGTACTTC.

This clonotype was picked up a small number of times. The CDR3 here is CASSDRDWSDQPQHF. In DNA, the CDR3 is TGTGCCAGCAGTGACAGGGACTGGTCAGACCAGCCCCAGCATTTT. The chain joins TRBV12-3 or TRBV12-4 to TRBJ1-5, with TRBD1 identical over 7 bases. V shed 5 bases and J 7 bases; nucleotides not matched to a gene: 11. The CDR3 has 15 amino acids.

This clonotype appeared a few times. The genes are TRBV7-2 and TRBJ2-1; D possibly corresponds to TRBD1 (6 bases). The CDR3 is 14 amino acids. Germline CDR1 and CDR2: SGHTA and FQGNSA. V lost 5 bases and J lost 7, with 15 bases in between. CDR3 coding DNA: TGTGCCAGCAGCAACCAGGACAGCCGGAATGAGCAGTTCTTC. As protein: CASSNQDSRNEQFF.

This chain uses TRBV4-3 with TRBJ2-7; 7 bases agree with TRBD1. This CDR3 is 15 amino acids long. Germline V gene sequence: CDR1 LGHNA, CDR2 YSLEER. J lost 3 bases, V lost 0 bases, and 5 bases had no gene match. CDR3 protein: CASSQESTGDYEQYF. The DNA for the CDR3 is TGCGCCAGCAGCCAAGAATCTACAGGGGACTACGAGCAGTACTTC.

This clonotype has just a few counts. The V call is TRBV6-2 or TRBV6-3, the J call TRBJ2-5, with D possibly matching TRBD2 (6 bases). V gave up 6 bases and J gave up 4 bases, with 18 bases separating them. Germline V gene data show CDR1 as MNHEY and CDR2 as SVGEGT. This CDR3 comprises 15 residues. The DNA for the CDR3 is TGTGCCAGCAGCTGGCCGACTAGGCGGGGAGAGACCCAGTACTTC. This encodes CASSWPTRRGETQYF.

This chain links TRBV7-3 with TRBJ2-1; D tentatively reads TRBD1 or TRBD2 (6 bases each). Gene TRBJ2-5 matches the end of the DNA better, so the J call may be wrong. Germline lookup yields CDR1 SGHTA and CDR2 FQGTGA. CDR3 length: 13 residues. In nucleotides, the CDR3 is TGTGCCAGCAGCCGGACAGCGGGAGAGACCCAGTACTTC. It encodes CASSRTAGETQYF.

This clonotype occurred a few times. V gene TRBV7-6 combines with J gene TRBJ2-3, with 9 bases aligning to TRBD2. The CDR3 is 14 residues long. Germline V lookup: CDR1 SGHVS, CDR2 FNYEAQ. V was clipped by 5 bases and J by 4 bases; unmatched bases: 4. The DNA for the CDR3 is TGTGCCAGCAGCCGCGGGGGGGTCTCAGATACGCAGTATTTT. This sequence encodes CASSRGGVSDTQYF.

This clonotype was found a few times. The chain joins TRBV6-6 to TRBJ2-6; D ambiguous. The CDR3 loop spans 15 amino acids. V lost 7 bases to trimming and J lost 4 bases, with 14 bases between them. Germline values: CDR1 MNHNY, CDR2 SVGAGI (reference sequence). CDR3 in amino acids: CASTKAVTGANVLTF. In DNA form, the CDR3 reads TGTGCCAGCACTAAGGCGGTTACCGGGGCCAACGTCCTGACTTTC.

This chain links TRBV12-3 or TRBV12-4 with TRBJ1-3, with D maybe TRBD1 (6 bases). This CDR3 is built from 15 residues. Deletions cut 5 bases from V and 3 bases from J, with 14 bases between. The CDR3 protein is CASSPKGTHGNTIYF. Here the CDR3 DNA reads TGTGCCAGCAGTCCAAAAGGGACACATGGAAACACCATATATTTT.

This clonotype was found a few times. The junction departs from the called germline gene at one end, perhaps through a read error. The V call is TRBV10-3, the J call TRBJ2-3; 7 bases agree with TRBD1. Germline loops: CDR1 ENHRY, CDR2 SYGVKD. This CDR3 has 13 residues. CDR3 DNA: TGTGTCATCCGGGACAGCCTCACAGATACGCAGTATTTT. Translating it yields CVIRDSLTDTQYF.

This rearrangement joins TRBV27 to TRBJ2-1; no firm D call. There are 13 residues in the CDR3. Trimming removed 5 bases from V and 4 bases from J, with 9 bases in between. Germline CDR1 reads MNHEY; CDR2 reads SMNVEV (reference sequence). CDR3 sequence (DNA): TGTGCCAGCAGTCGTCCCCCTTACAATGAGCAGTTCTTC. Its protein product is CASSRPPYNEQFF.

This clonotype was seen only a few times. CDR3 DNA sequence: TGTGCCAGCAGCTTAGCGTTTGGGGGGGGCCCTGCAGGGACCCAGTACTTC. This gives the protein CASSLAFGGGPAGTQYF. The V gene is TRBV7-2, the J gene TRBJ2-5, with a weak D call TRBD2 (7 bases). Trimming shortened V by 0 bases and J by 7 bases, and 21 bases separated the two germline ends. This CDR3 has 17 amino acids. CDR1 is SGHTA and CDR2 is FQGNSA in the germline V gene.

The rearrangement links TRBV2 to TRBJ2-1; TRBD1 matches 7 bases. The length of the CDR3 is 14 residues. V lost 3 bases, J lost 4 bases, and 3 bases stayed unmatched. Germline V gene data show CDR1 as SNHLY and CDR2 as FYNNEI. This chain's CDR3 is CASSDGRGYNEQFF. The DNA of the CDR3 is TGTGCCAGCAGTGACGGCAGGGGGTACAATGAGCAGTTCTTC.

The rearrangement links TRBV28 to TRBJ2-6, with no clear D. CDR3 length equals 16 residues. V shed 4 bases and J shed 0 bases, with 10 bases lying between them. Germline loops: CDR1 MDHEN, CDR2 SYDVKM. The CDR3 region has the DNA TGTGCCAGCAGTTCCCGAGGAGACTCTGGGGCCAACGTCCTGACTTTC. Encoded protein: CASSSRGDSGANVLTF.

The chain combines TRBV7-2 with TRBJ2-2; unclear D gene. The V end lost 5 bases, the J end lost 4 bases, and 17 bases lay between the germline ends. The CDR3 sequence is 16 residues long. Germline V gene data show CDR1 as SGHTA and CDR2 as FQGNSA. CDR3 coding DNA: TGTGCCAGCAGCCAACCTAGTTTGTTAGGCACCGGGGAGCTGTTTTTT. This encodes CASSQPSLLGTGELFF.

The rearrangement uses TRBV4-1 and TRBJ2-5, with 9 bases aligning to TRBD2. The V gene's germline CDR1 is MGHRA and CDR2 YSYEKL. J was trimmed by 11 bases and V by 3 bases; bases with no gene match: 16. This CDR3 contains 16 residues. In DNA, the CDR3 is TGCGCCAGCAGCCACGAAGGGGGACTAGCAGTCTCACAGCAGTACTTC. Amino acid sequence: CASSHEGGLAVSQQYF.

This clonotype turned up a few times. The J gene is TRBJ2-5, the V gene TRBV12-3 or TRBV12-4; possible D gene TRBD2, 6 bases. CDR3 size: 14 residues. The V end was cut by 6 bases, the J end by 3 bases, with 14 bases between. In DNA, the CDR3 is TGTGCCAGCAGCGACAATGGAGGGGAAGAGACCCAGTACTTC. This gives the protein CASSDNGGEETQYF.

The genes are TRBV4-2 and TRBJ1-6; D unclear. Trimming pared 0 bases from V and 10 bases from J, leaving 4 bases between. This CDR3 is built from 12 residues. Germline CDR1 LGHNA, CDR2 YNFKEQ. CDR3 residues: CASSQERSPLHF. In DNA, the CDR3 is TGTGCCAGCAGCCAAGAAAGGTCACCCCTCCACTTT.

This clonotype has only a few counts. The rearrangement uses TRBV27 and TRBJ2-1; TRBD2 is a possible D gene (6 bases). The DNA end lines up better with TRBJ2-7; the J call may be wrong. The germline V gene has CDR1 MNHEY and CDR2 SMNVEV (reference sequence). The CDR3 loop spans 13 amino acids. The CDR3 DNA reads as TGTGCCAGCAGTCCTTCGGGGGTCTACGAGCAGTACTTC. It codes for CASSPSGVYEQYF.

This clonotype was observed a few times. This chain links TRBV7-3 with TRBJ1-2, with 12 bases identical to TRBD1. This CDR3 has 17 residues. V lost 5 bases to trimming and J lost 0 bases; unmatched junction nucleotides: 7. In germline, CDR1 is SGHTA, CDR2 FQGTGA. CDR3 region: CASSVPGQGASNYGYTF. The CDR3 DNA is TGTGCCAGCAGCGTTCCGGGACAGGGGGCCTCTAACTATGGCTACACCTTC.

The CDR3 nucleotides are TGCGCCAGCAGCCAAATGGCGGGGGTCTCCTACGAGCAGTACTTC. Its protein product is CASSQMAGVSYEQYF. The chain uses TRBV4-1 and TRBJ2-5; 7 bases map to TRBD2. The J call is in doubt because the DNA end fits TRBJ2-7 better. Germline V lookup: CDR1 MGHRA, CDR2 YSYEKL. The CDR3 runs 15 residues.

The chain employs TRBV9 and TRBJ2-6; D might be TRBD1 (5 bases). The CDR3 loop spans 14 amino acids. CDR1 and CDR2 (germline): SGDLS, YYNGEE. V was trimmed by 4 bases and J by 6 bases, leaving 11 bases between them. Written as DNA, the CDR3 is TGTGCCAGCAGCCTCAGGGTTGAGGCCAACGTCCTGACTTTC. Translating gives CASSLRVEANVLTF. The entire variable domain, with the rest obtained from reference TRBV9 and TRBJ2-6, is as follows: DSGVTQTPKHLITATGQRVTLRCSPRSGDLSVYWYQQSLDQGLQFLIQYYNGEERAKGNILERFSAQQFPDLHSELNLSSLELGDSALYFCASSLRVEANVLTFGAGSRLTVL.